This is a list of T cell receptor beta chains from one sample in a study of cytomegalovirus exposure and HLA in healthy donors. Here immunoSEQ multiplex PCR was the method, and the copy in TCRdb shows in-frame clones only, minus some. The sample has more than 100,000 clones, around 76% seen once. The specimen was PBMCs. These receptors came from a man aged 55 to 70 in good health and CMV-seropositive. CDR3s include the opening cysteine and the closing phenylalanine or tryptophan. Each record gives: clone size, V gene, D gene, J gene, CDR3 protein, CDR3 DNA. D genes are given only for firm matches. Clone sizes are given selectively: once, few, many, or a class where the clone is expanded.

clone size: few; V gene: TRBV6-1; D gene: -; J gene: TRBJ2-3; CDR3 protein: CASSEASGGRPQYF; CDR3 DNA: TGTGCCAGCAGTGAAGCGAGTGGGGGGAGGCCGCAGTATTTT
clone size: -; V gene: TRBV6-5; D gene: -; J gene: TRBJ2-2; CDR3 protein: CASSQSLTGELFF; CDR3 DNA: TGTGCCAGCAGTCAAAGCCTAACCGGGGAGCTGTTTTTT
clone size: few; V gene: TRBV2; D gene: -; J gene: TRBJ1-1; CDR3 protein: CASSEAGQGEAFF; CDR3 DNA: TGTGCCAGCAGTGAAGCGGGGCAGGGTGAAGCTTTCTTT
clone size: -; V gene: TRBV5-1; D gene: -; J gene: TRBJ2-3; CDR3 protein: CASSLVAGSTDTQYF; CDR3 DNA: TGCGCCAGCAGCTTGGTCGCGGGAAGCACAGATACGCAGTATTTT
clone size: -; V gene: TRBV2; D gene: -; J gene: TRBJ1-2; CDR3 protein: CASSETAVVYGYTF; CDR3 DNA: TGTGCCAGCAGTGAAACAGCAGTGGTCTATGGCTACACCTTC
clone size: -; V gene: TRBV7-6; D gene: TRBD2; J gene: TRBJ2-5; CDR3 protein: CASSAGGGSGQGQETQYF; CDR3 DNA: TGTGCCAGCAGCGCGGGGGGGGGTAGCGGTCAAGGACAAGAGACCCAGTACTTC
clone size: -; V gene: TRBV7-6; D gene: -; J gene: TRBJ2-6; CDR3 protein: CASSLAPGEAAGANVLTF; CDR3 DNA: TGTGCCAGCAGCTTAGCCCCCGGGGAAGCGGCTGGGGCCAACGTCCTGACTTTC
clone size: -; V gene: TRBV5-1; D gene: -; J gene: TRBJ2-7; CDR3 protein: CASSPRGASYEQYF; CDR3 DNA: TGCGCCAGCAGCCCCCGGGGGGCGTCCTACGAGCAGTACTTC
clone size: -; V gene: TRBV2; D gene: -; J gene: TRBJ1-5; CDR3 protein: CASSVLGLGQPQHF; CDR3 DNA: TGTGCCAGCAGTGTGTTGGGCCTGGGTCAGCCCCAGCATTTT
clone size: -; V gene: TRBV2; D gene: -; J gene: TRBJ1-2; CDR3 protein: CASSEKTGYGYTF; CDR3 DNA: TGTGCCAGCAGTGAGAAGACAGGCTATGGCTACACCTTC
clone size: -; V gene: TRBV5-1; D gene: TRBD2; J gene: TRBJ2-7; CDR3 protein: CASSFGLAANYEQYF; CDR3 DNA: TGCGCCAGCAGCTTTGGACTAGCGGCTAATTACGAGCAGTACTTC
clone size: once; V gene: TRBV19; D gene: -; J gene: TRBJ1-5; CDR3 protein: CASSIRDSNQPQHF; CDR3 DNA: TGTGCCAGTAGTATAAGAGATAGCAATCAGCCCCAGCATTTT
clone size: few; V gene: TRBV7-8; D gene: TRBD1; J gene: TRBJ2-6; CDR3 protein: CASSLQPGQGRTPVSGANVLTF; CDR3 DNA: TGTGCCAGCAGCCTTCAGCCGGGACAGGGGCGGACTCCAGTGTCTGGGGCCAACGTCCTGACTTTC
clone size: -; V gene: TRBV4-2; D gene: TRBD2; J gene: TRBJ2-2; CDR3 protein: CASSPTDLAGAAGELFF; CDR3 DNA: TGTGCCAGCAGCCCGACCGATTTAGCGGGAGCAGCCGGGGAGCTGTTTTTT
clone size: -; V gene: TRBV11-2; D gene: -; J gene: TRBJ1-1; CDR3 protein: CASSFRAGTEAFF; CDR3 DNA: TGTGCCAGCAGCTTTAGGGCGGGGACTGAAGCTTTCTTT
clone size: -; V gene: TRBV5-1; D gene: TRBD1; J gene: TRBJ2-5; CDR3 protein: CASSATGTGRGETQYF; CDR3 DNA: TGCGCCAGCAGCGCGACCGGGACAGGGAGAGGGGAGACCCAGTACTTC
clone size: few; V gene: TRBV25-1; D gene: TRBD2; J gene: TRBJ2-1; CDR3 protein: CASSGAGGEQFF; CDR3 DNA: TGTGCCAGCAGTGGGGCCGGGGGGGAGCAGTTCTTC
clone size: -; V gene: TRBV5-6; D gene: TRBD2; J gene: TRBJ2-5; CDR3 protein: CASSVGLAGNQETQYF; CDR3 DNA: TGTGCCAGCAGCGTAGGACTAGCGGGGAACCAAGAGACCCAGTACTTC
clone size: -; V gene: TRBV7-9; D gene: TRBD1; J gene: TRBJ1-1; CDR3 protein: CASSLAPTGTNTEAFF; CDR3 DNA: TGTGCCAGCAGCTTAGCCCCGACAGGGACGAACACTGAAGCTTTCTTT
clone size: -; V gene: TRBV28; D gene: TRBD1; J gene: TRBJ2-7; CDR3 protein: CAITSRGYEQYF; CDR3 DNA: TGTGCCATAACCTCCAGGGGGTACGAGCAGTACTTC
clone size: -; V gene: TRBV7-9; D gene: -; J gene: TRBJ1-5; CDR3 protein: CASASGGGIYSNQPQHF; CDR3 DNA: TGTGCCAGCGCATCGGGGGGTGGAATTTATAGCAATCAGCCCCAGCATTTT
clone size: -; V gene: TRBV7-9; D gene: -; J gene: TRBJ1-2; CDR3 protein: CASSFSSNYGYTF; CDR3 DNA: TGTGCCAGCTCGTTCAGTTCTAACTATGGCTACACCTTC
clone size: -; V gene: TRBV27; D gene: TRBD1; J gene: TRBJ1-5; CDR3 protein: CASSLWGQGAERGQPQHF; CDR3 DNA: TGTGCCAGCAGTTTGTGGGGACAGGGGGCGGAAAGGGGTCAGCCCCAGCATTTT
clone size: -; V gene: TRBV5-1; D gene: -; J gene: TRBJ2-7; CDR3 protein: CASSSAPTGSSYEQYF; CDR3 DNA: TGCGCCAGCAGCTCGGCCCCGACGGGAAGCTCCTACGAGCAGTACTTC
clone size: few; V gene: TRBV4-1; D gene: TRBD1; J gene: TRBJ1-5; CDR3 protein: CASSHSQGNQPQHF; CDR3 DNA: TGCGCCAGCAGCCACTCACAGGGGAACCAGCCCCAGCATTTT
clone size: -; V gene: TRBV5-1; D gene: TRBD1; J gene: TRBJ2-3; CDR3 protein: CASSSGQGADTQYF; CDR3 DNA: TGCGCCAGCAGTTCGGGACAGGGGGCAGATACGCAGTATTTT
clone size: few; V gene: TRBV5-6; D gene: TRBD1; J gene: TRBJ2-1; CDR3 protein: CASSLLGRGNEQFF; CDR3 DNA: TGTGCCAGCAGCTTGCTAGGCAGGGGGAATGAGCAGTTCTTC
clone size: -; V gene: TRBV5-4; D gene: TRBD2; J gene: TRBJ2-3; CDR3 protein: CASSLLAGVGQADTQYF; CDR3 DNA: TGTGCCAGCAGCCTACTAGCGGGGGTGGGTCAGGCAGATACGCAGTATTTT
clone size: once; V gene: TRBV7-3; D gene: TRBD1; J gene: TRBJ2-3; CDR3 protein: CASSFRDRGSTDTQYF; CDR3 DNA: TGTGCCAGCAGCTTCCGGGACAGGGGGAGCACAGATACGCAGTATTTT
clone size: -; V gene: TRBV18; D gene: TRBD1; J gene: TRBJ1-1; CDR3 protein: CASSADRGNTEAFF; CDR3 DNA: TGTGCCAGCTCAGCGGACAGGGGGAACACTGAAGCTTTCTTT
clone size: -; V gene: TRBV19; D gene: TRBD1; J gene: TRBJ2-2; CDR3 protein: CASSFLRDSNTGELFF; CDR3 DNA: TGTGCCAGTAGCTTTCTCCGGGACAGCAACACCGGGGAGCTGTTTTTT
clone size: few; V gene: TRBV5-6; D gene: TRBD2; J gene: TRBJ2-7; CDR3 protein: CASSLARLAGYEQYF; CDR3 DNA: TGTGCCAGCAGCCTTGCGCGACTAGCGGGATACGAGCAGTACTTC
clone size: -; V gene: TRBV7-9; D gene: -; J gene: TRBJ1-1; CDR3 protein: CASSSRTMNTEAFF; CDR3 DNA: TGTGCCAGCAGCTCGCGGACTATGAACACTGAAGCTTTCTTT
clone size: -; V gene: TRBV19; D gene: TRBD1; J gene: TRBJ2-7; CDR3 protein: CATTGTGSYEQYF; CDR3 DNA: TGTGCCACCACCGGGACAGGATCGTACGAGCAGTACTTC
clone size: -; V gene: TRBV12-5; D gene: TRBD1; J gene: TRBJ2-1; CDR3 protein: CASGSPGGPSNEQFF; CDR3 DNA: TGTGCTAGTGGTTCGCCAGGGGGTCCCTCCAATGAGCAGTTCTTC
clone size: -; V gene: TRBV19; D gene: -; J gene: TRBJ2-2; CDR3 protein: CASTAITGGELFF; CDR3 DNA: TGTGCCAGTACCGCAATAACTGGCGGGGAGCTGTTTTTT
clone size: -; V gene: TRBV5-1; D gene: -; J gene: TRBJ1-2; CDR3 protein: CASSFSGLGYGYTF; CDR3 DNA: TGCGCCAGCAGCTTCTCCGGGTTGGGCTATGGCTACACCTTC
clone size: -; V gene: TRBV5-4; D gene: -; J gene: TRBJ2-5; CDR3 protein: CASSPLLGGTGETQYF; CDR3 DNA: TGTGCCAGCAGCCCCCTGTTGGGGGGGACAGGAGAGACCCAGTACTTC